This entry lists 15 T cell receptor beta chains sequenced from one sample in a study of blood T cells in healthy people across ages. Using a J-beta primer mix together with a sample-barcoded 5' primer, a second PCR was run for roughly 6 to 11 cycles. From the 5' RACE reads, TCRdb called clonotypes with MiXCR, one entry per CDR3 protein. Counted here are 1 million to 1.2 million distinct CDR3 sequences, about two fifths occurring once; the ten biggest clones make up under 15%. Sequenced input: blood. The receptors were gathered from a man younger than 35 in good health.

In DNA form, the CDR3 reads TGTGCCAGCGGTGGGTGGGCAACCGGAGATACGCAGTATTTT. As protein: CASGGWATGDTQYF. V usage is TRBV6-5 and J usage is TRBJ2-3; D is unclear. V dropped 8 bases and J dropped 5 bases, with 17 bases sitting between them. This CDR3 is built from 14 residues. Germline loops: CDR1 MNHEY, CDR2 SVGAGI.

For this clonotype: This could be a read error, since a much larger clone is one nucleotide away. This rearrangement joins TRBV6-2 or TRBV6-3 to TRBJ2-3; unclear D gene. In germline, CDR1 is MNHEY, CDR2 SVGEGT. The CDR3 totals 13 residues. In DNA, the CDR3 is TGTGGCAGCAGCCTACGGAGCACAGATACGCAGTATTTT. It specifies CGSSLRSTDTQYF.

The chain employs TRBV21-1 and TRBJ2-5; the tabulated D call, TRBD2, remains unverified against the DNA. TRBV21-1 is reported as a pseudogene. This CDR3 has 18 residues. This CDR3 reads CASSKDLAGGSTQETQYF. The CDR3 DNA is TGTGCCAGCAGCAAAGATCTAGCGGGGGGATCAACCCAAGAGACCCAGTACTTC.

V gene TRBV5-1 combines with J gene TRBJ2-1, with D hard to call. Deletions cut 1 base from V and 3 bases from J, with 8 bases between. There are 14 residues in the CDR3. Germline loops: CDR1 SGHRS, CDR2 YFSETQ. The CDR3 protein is CASSLHRDYNEQFF. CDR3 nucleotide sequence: TGCGCCAGCAGCTTGCACCGCGACTACAATGAGCAGTTCTTC.

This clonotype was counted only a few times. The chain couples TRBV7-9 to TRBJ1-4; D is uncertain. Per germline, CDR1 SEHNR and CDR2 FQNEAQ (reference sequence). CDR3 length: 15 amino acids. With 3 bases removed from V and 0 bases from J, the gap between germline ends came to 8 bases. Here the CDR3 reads CASSFSPATNEKLFF. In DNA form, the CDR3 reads TGTGCCAGCAGCTTTTCCCCTGCAACTAATGAAAAACTGTTTTTT.

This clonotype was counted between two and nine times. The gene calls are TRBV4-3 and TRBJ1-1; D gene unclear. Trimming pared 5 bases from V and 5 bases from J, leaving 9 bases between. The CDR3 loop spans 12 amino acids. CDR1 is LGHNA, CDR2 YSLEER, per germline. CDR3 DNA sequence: TGCGCCAGCAGCGTGGGGTGGACTGAAGCTTTCTTT. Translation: CASSVGWTEAFF.

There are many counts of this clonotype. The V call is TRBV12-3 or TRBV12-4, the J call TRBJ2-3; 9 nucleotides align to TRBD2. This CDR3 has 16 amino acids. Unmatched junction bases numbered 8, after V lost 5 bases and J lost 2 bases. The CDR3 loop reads CASSNRLAAITDTQYF. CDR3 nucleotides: TGTGCCAGCAGTAACAGACTAGCGGCCATCACAGATACGCAGTATTTT.

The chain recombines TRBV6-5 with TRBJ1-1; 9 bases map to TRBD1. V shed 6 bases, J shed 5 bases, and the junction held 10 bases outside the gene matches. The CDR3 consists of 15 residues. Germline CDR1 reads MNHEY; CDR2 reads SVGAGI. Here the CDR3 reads CASSPTGGKRTEAFF. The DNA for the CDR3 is TGTGCCAGCAGCCCGACAGGGGGGAAGAGGACTGAAGCTTTCTTT.

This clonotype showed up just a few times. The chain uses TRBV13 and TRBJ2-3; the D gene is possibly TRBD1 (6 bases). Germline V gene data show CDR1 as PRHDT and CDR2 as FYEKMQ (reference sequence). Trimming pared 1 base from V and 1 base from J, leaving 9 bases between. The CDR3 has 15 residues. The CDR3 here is CASSLVHRGTDTQYF. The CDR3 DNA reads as TGTGCCAGCAGCTTAGTCCACAGGGGCACAGATACGCAGTATTTT.

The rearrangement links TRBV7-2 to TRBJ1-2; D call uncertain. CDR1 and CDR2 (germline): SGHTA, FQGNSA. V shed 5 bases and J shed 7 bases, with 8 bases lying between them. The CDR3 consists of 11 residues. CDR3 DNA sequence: TGTGCCAGCAGCGTTCCCCCTGGCTACACCTTC. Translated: CASSVPPGYTF.

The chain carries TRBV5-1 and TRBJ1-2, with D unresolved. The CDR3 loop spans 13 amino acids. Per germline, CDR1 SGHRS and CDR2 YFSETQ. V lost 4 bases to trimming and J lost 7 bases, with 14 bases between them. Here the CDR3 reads CASSPVGPPGYTF. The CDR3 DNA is TGCGCCAGCAGCCCGGTAGGGCCCCCTGGCTACACCTTC.

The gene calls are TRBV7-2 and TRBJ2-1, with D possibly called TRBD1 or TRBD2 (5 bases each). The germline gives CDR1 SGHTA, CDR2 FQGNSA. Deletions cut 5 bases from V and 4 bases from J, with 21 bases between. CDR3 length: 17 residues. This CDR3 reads CASSPGTVVILYNEQFF. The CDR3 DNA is TGTGCCAGCAGCCCAGGGACCGTTGTTATACTTTACAATGAGCAGTTCTTC.

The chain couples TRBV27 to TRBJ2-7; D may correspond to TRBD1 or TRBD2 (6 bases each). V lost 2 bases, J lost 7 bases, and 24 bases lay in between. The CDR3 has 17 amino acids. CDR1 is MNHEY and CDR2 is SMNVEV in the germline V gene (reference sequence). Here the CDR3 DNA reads TGTGCCAGCAGTTTAATTCGGGGGCGAAAAGGGATCCATGAGCAGTACTTC. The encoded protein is CASSLIRGRKGIHEQYF.

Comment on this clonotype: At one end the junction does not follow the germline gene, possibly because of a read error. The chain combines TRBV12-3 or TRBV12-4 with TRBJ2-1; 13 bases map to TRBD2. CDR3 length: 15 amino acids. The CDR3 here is CARSYTSGGVNEQFF. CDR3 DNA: TGTGCCCGCAGTTACACTAGCGGGGGGGTGAATGAGCAGTTCTTC.

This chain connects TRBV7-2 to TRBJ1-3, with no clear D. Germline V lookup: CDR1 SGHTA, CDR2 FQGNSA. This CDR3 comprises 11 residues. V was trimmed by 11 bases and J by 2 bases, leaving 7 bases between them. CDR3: CAVGAGNTIYF. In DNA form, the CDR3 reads TGTGCCGTCGGAGCTGGAAACACCATATATTTT.